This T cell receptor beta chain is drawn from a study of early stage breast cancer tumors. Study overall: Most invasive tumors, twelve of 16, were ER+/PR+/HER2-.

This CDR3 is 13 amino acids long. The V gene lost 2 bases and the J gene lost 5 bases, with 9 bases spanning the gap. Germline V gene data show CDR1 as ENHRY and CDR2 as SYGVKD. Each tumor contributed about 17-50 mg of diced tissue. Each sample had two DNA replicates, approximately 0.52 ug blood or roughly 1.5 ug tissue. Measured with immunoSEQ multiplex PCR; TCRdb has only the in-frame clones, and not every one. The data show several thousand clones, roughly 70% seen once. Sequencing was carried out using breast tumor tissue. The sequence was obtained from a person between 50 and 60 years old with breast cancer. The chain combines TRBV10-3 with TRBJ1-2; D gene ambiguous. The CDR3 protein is CAISEGRTYGYTF. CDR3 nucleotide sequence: TGTGCCATCAGTGAGGGTCGGACTTATGGCTACACCTTC.